Below, 24 T cell receptor beta chains from the same sample are listed, as sequenced in a study of shared clonotypes between healthy human individuals. Only in-frame clones appear in the TCRdb table, and some are missing; sequencing was by immunoSEQ multiplex PCR. The sample shows a few million clones, around 90% of them seen only once. Sequenced input: naive CD4+ T cells sorted from blood. Subset reported: CD45RA+ positively selected. Receptor source: a man between 18 and 35 years old in good health.

Of note for this clone: Within the sample, other DNA sequences also encode this same CDR3. The J gene is TRBJ2-3, the V gene TRBV28; D might be TRBD1 or TRBD2, each matching 6 bases. This CDR3 has 14 residues. Germline lookup yields CDR1 MDHEN and CDR2 SYDVKM. Trimming cost V 6 bases and J 1 base, with 11 bases left between them. The CDR3 DNA reads as TGTGCCAGCAGCGAGGGGGGCCGCACAGATACGCAGTATTTT. Its protein is CASSEGGRTDTQYF.

This sequence joins TRBV7-9 and TRBJ2-1, with TRBD2 matching over 14 bases. The CDR3 loop spans 17 amino acids. Looked up from germline, CDR1 is SEHNR and CDR2 is FQNEAQ (reference sequence). V lost 6 bases to trimming and J lost 1 base; unmatched junction nucleotides: 5. In DNA, the CDR3 is TGTGCCAGCAGTCAAGGGACTAGCGGGAGATCCTACAATGAGCAGTTCTTC. This sequence encodes CASSQGTSGRSYNEQFF.

The V call is TRBV5-1, the J call TRBJ2-7, with D possibly TRBD2 on 6 matching bases. Trimming pared 3 bases from V and 2 bases from J, leaving 15 bases between. Germline CDR1 and CDR2: SGHRS and YFSETQ. The length of the CDR3 is 15 residues. The chain's CDR3 is CASSWDFSLTYEQYF. The CDR3 nucleotides read TGCGCCAGCAGCTGGGACTTTTCTTTAACCTACGAGCAGTACTTC. Looking up the rest from reference TRBV5-1 and TRBJ2-7 gives the full variable domain: KAGVTQTPRYLIKTRGQQVTLSCSPISGHRSVSWYQQTPGQGLQFLFEYFSETQRNKGNFPGRFSGRQFSNSRSEMNVSTLELGDSALYLCASSWDFSLTYEQYFGPGTRLTVT.

V usage is TRBV2 and J usage is TRBJ2-1; tentative D call: TRBD1 (6 bases). The V end lost 7 bases, the J end lost 3 bases, and 13 bases lay between the germline ends. CDR3 length: 14 amino acids. CDR1 is SNHLY and CDR2 is FYNNEI in the germline V gene. In nucleotides, the CDR3 is TGTGCCAGCATGGGCCAGGGGATCTACAATGAGCAGTTCTTC. Its translation is CASMGQGIYNEQFF.

DNA of the CDR3: TGTGCCAGCAGGAAGGGTTCGCGGAAACAGATTAATTCACCCCTCCACTTT. This translates into CASRKGSRKQINSPLHF. This chain links TRBV28 with TRBJ1-6; unclear D gene. The germline V and J ends were trimmed by 6 bases and 6 bases, with 21 bases remaining between them. CDR3 length: 17 amino acids. Per germline, CDR1 MDHEN and CDR2 SYDVKM.

The chain links TRBV5-1 to TRBJ1-1; 7 positions match TRBD1. Unmatched junction bases numbered 25, after V lost 5 bases and J lost 3 bases. The CDR3 is 20 amino acids. Germline V gives CDR1 SGHRS, CDR2 YFSETQ. In DNA form, the CDR3 reads TGCGCCAGCAGAATCGTCCCAGTGGGAAACGAGGGGGCCAGGTACACTGAAGCTTTCTTT. Residues: CASRIVPVGNEGARYTEAFF.

The chain links TRBV28 to TRBJ2-2; D may be TRBD1 or TRBD2 (6 bases each). CDR3 length: 16 residues. From germline, CDR1 is MDHEN and CDR2 SYDVKM. V was pared by 2 bases and J by 5 bases, with 15 bases between. The CDR3 region is CASSLVSLGGTGELFF. In nucleotides, the CDR3 is TGTGCCAGCAGTTTAGTTTCGTTAGGGGGGACCGGGGAGCTGTTTTTT.

This clone has just one count. This chain uses TRBV7-8 with TRBJ2-3; D not certain. The germline V gene has CDR1 SGHVS and CDR2 FQNEAQ. The ends were cut back, 3 bases at V and 0 bases at J, with 7 bases in the middle. CDR3 length: 14 residues. This CDR3 is CASSFPYSTDTQYF. Written as DNA, the CDR3 is TGTGCCAGCAGCTTCCCTTACAGCACAGATACGCAGTATTTT. The full variable domain, with the rest looked up from reference TRBV7-8 and TRBJ2-3, is GAGVSQSPRYKVAKRGQDVALRCDPISGHVSLFWYQQALGQGPEFLTYFQNEAQLDKSGLPSDRFFAERPEGSVSTLKIQRTQQEDSAVYLCASSFPYSTDTQYFGPGTRLTVL.

The count of this clone is one. This sequence joins TRBV5-1 and TRBJ2-7, with 14 positions matching TRBD2. Germline V gene sequence: CDR1 SGHRS, CDR2 YFSETQ. This CDR3 is built from 16 residues. V lost 8 bases, J lost 2 bases, and 9 bases stayed unmatched. CDR3 protein: CASKGLAGEGPYEQYF. DNA of the CDR3: TGCGCCAGTAAGGGACTAGCGGGAGAGGGCCCCTACGAGCAGTACTTC.

The CDR3 loop is CASSMGQTLYGYTF. The CDR3 nucleotides read TGTGCCAGCAGCATGGGACAGACACTCTATGGCTACACCTTC. The genes are TRBV7-9 and TRBJ1-2; TRBD1 aligns across 7 bases. V shed 5 bases and J 4 bases; nucleotides not matched to a gene: 7. The CDR3 has 14 amino acids. Germline V gene lookup returns CDR1 SEHNR and CDR2 FQNEAQ (reference sequence).

The rearrangement joins TRBV11-2 to TRBJ2-1; D not resolved. CDR3 length equals 13 residues. In germline, CDR1 is SGHAT, CDR2 FQNNGV. The germline V and J ends were trimmed by 8 bases and 0 bases, with 8 bases remaining between them. CDR3 DNA: TGTGCCAGCTCCAAGGACTCCTACAATGAGCAGTTCTTC. Translating it yields CASSKDSYNEQFF. The full variable domain, completed using reference TRBV11-2 and TRBJ2-1, is EAGVAQSPRYKIIEKRQSVAFWCNPISGHATLYWYQQILGQGPKLLIQFQNNGVVDDSQLPKDRFSAERLKGVDSTLKIQPAKLEDSAVYLCASSKDSYNEQFFGPGTRLTVL.

Notes on this clone: At the DNA level, this CDR3 is encoded by other sequences in the same sample as well. V gene TRBV6-6 combines with J gene TRBJ1-4; D perhaps matches TRBD1 (5 bases). V lost 0 bases, J lost 2 bases, and 7 bases lay in between. The CDR3 contains 15 residues. Germline V lookup: CDR1 MNHNY, CDR2 SVGAGI (reference sequence). The CDR3 reads CASSYSGGTNEKLFF. CDR3 DNA: TGTGCCAGCAGTTACTCCGGGGGTACTAATGAAAAACTGTTTTTT.

The count of this clone is one. This chain joins TRBV6-5 and TRBJ2-1; 7 bases agree with TRBD2. Germline V CDR1 and CDR2: MNHEY, SVGAGI. V lost 4 bases and J lost 10; bases outside the gene matches: 7. This CDR3 has 13 residues. CDR3 protein: CASSSLGGSEQFF. CDR3 sequence (DNA): TGTGCCAGCAGTTCCTTAGGCGGGAGCGAGCAGTTCTTC.

As concerns this clone: The sample has other DNA sequences that encode this CDR3 too. The chain has TRBV11-2 and TRBJ2-3; D gene uncertain. Trimming removed 4 bases from V and 2 bases from J, with 4 bases in between. CDR1 is SGHAT, CDR2 FQNNGV, per germline. CDR3 length: 12 residues. The DNA of the CDR3 is TGTGCCAGCAGCTCCTACACAGATACGCAGTATTTT. Amino acids: CASSSYTDTQYF.

This clone has just one count. The chain uses TRBV30 and TRBJ2-7, with 8 positions matching TRBD1. The CDR3 runs to 13 residues. V was pared by 4 bases and J by 0 bases, with 2 bases of the junction left unmatched. Per the germline V gene, CDR1 is GTSNPN and CDR2 is SVGIG (reference sequence). The CDR3 DNA reads as TGTGCCTGGATAGGACAGGGCTCCTACGAGCAGTACTTC. Its translation: CAWIGQGSYEQYF.

V gene TRBV6-6 combines with J gene TRBJ2-2; TRBD1 might be the D (5 bases). V gave up 2 bases and J gave up 0 bases, with 7 bases separating them. The CDR3 is 15 amino acids. CDR1 and CDR2 from the germline V gene are MNHNY and SVGAGI (reference sequence). CDR3 DNA sequence: TGTGCCAGCAGTTACGCAGGGCCGAACACCGGGGAGCTGTTTTTT. It is translated as CASSYAGPNTGELFF.

V and J are TRBV28 and TRBJ1-3; TRBD1 matches 8 bases. The junction had 5 bases not matched to a gene; V was cut back by 10 bases and J by 3 bases. Per the germline V gene, CDR1 is MDHEN and CDR2 is SYDVKM. The CDR3 contains 13 residues. CDR3 coding DNA: TGTGCCATCCACAGGGGGGTTGGAAACACCATATATTTT. Translated: CAIHRGVGNTIYF.

The chain is built from TRBV10-3 and TRBJ1-1; no reliable D call. CDR1 is ENHRY, CDR2 SYGVKD, per germline. This CDR3 is built from 12 residues. V was cut by 0 bases and J by 7 bases, with 6 bases left in between. This CDR3 reads CAISESRYEAFF. In DNA form, the CDR3 reads TGTGCCATCAGTGAGTCAAGGTATGAAGCTTTCTTT.

The V call is TRBV7-3, the J call TRBJ1-2, with D tentatively TRBD1 (5 bases). Looked up from germline, CDR1 is SGHTA and CDR2 is FQGTGA. CDR3 size: 13 residues. V was clipped by 2 bases and J by 6 bases, with 10 bases between them. The chain's CDR3 is CASSLSGINGYTF. The CDR3 DNA reads TGTGCCAGCAGCTTATCAGGGATTAATGGCTACACCTTC.

V and J are TRBV16 and TRBJ1-5, with a weak D call TRBD1 (5 bases). V lost 4 bases, J lost 3 bases, and 16 bases lay in between. The CDR3 is 16 residues long. The V gene's germline CDR1 is KGHSY and CDR2 FQNENV. CDR3 coding DNA: TGTGCCAGCAGCCCGAGACAGTTAGGGACCAATCAGCCCCAGCATTTT. Translating gives CASSPRQLGTNQPQHF.

The gene calls are TRBV7-6 and TRBJ2-1, with 8 bases aligning to TRBD1. Germline V gives CDR1 SGHVS, CDR2 FNYEAQ. V gave up 1 base and J gave up 3 bases; unmatched junction bases: 5. The length of the CDR3 is 16 residues. The CDR3 DNA reads as TGTGCCAGCAGCTTAGTGGCAGGGGGCCTCTACAATGAGCAGTTCTTC. It is translated as CASSLVAGGLYNEQFF.

The chain uses TRBV11-2 and TRBJ2-7, with 11 bases that match TRBD2. CDR3 size: 15 residues. J gave up 4 bases and V 5 bases, and 7 bases lay outside the gene matches. Germline values: CDR1 SGHAT, CDR2 FQNNGV. The CDR3 reads CASSPTSGTKYEQYF. In nucleotides, the CDR3 is TGTGCCAGCAGCCCGACTAGCGGGACTAAATACGAGCAGTACTTC.

The genes are TRBV30 and TRBJ1-5, with TRBD1 matching over 9 bases. V gave up 1 base and J gave up 1 base; unmatched junction bases: 8. The CDR3 spans 17 residues. Germline CDR1 reads GTSNPN; CDR2 reads SVGIG (reference sequence). CDR3 sequence reads: CAWSARVTGGSNQPQHF. The CDR3 bases are TGTGCCTGGAGTGCGCGGGTGACAGGGGGGAGCAATCAGCCCCAGCATTTT.

This chain connects TRBV4-1 to TRBJ2-2; D is ambiguous. CDR1 is MGHRA, CDR2 YSYEKL, per germline. The CDR3 length is 14 residues. V dropped 3 bases and J dropped 5 bases, with 10 bases sitting between them. This CDR3 is CASSQVRTTGELFF. As DNA, the CDR3 is TGCGCCAGCAGCCAGGTTCGTACTACCGGGGAGCTGTTTTTT.